The 27 T cell receptor beta chains reported below all come from one sample, sequenced in a study of blood T cell repertoires in COVID-19. Some clones are missing from TCRdb's copy, which holds only in-frame ones; the method was immunoSEQ multiplex PCR. The table includes under 80,000 clones, about 80% detected once. Input material: peripheral blood. The receptors stem from a man older than 75 with acute or convalescent COVID-19.

CDR3: CASSLFGGRGLDYGYTF. The CDR3 coding sequence is TGTGCCAGCAGTTTATTCGGAGGGCGGGGGTTAGACTATGGCTACACCTTC. J is TRBJ1-2 and V is TRBV28; tentative D call: TRBD1 (5 bases). The CDR3 has 17 residues. The germline V and J ends were trimmed by 1 base and 3 bases, with 18 bases remaining between them. Germline V gene sequence: CDR1 MDHEN, CDR2 SYDVKM.

This clone was counted a few times. The chain is built from TRBV28 and TRBJ1-5; D is unresolved. V was trimmed by 5 bases and J by 4 bases, leaving 12 bases between them. Germline V lookup: CDR1 MDHEN, CDR2 SYDVKM. CDR3 length: 14 residues. The CDR3 loop is CASSRSQINQPQHF. CDR3 coding DNA: TGTGCCAGCAGTCGATCCCAGATAAATCAGCCCCAGCATTTT.

CDR3 coding DNA: TGTGCCAGCAGCTTTGGCCGCACAGATACGCAGTATTTT. Encoded protein: CASSFGRTDTQYF. The chain combines TRBV7-3 with TRBJ2-3, with D uncertain. Per the germline V gene, CDR1 is SGHTA and CDR2 is FQGTGA. V was shortened by 3 bases and J by 1 base, with 5 bases between the two germline ends. The CDR3 is 13 amino acids. The whole variable domain, filled in from reference TRBV7-3 and TRBJ2-3, reads GAGVSQTPSNKVTEKGKYVELRCDPISGHTALYWYRQSLGQGPEFLIYFQGTGAADDSGLPNDRFFAVRPEGSVSTLKIQRTERGDSAVYLCASSFGRTDTQYFGPGTRLTVL.

The chain joins TRBV6-6 to TRBJ1-5; unclear D gene. V dropped 2 bases and J dropped 6 bases, with 11 bases sitting between them. There are 14 residues in the CDR3. From germline, CDR1 is MNHNY and CDR2 SVGAGI (reference sequence). This CDR3 reads CASSYSGVGQPQHF. The DNA for the CDR3 is TGTGCCAGCAGTTACAGCGGGGTTGGTCAGCCCCAGCATTTT.

This rearrangement joins TRBV4-1 to TRBJ2-7; the D is unclear. The CDR3 totals 15 residues. V was shortened by 1 base and J by 2 bases, with 12 bases between the two germline ends. In germline, CDR1 is MGHRA, CDR2 YSYEKL. The CDR3 DNA reads TGCGCCAGCAGCCAAGTTAACACCAACACCTACGAGCAGTACTTC. Encoded protein: CASSQVNTNTYEQYF.

The chain uses TRBV12-3 or TRBV12-4 and TRBJ1-2; 7 bases are a match to TRBD1. CDR3 size: 13 residues. The V and J ends lost 4 bases and 4 bases, in that order; junction bases with no gene match: 3. The chain's CDR3 is CASSSGTVYGYTF. In nucleotides, the CDR3 is TGTGCCAGCAGTTCCGGGACAGTCTATGGCTACACCTTC.

This clone was observed a handful of times. The CDR3 reads CASSSRTSGGEQFF. The CDR3 region has the DNA TGTGCCAGCAGCTCTCGGACTAGCGGGGGTGAGCAGTTCTTC. This sequence joins TRBV7-2 and TRBJ2-1, with 13 bases identical to TRBD2. The CDR3 totals 14 residues. V was pared by 4 bases and J by 9 bases, with 3 bases of the junction left unmatched. Germline-derived CDR1 and CDR2 are SGHTA and FQGNSA.

The CDR3 region is CASSPRLVSAYNEQFF. The CDR3 DNA reads as TGTGCCAGCTCACCTAGACTAGTCTCAGCCTACAATGAGCAGTTCTTC. The chain recombines TRBV18 with TRBJ2-1; a weak D match, TRBD2 (6 bases). Deletions cut 3 bases from V and 2 bases from J, with 14 bases between. CDR1 and CDR2 (germline): KGHSH, LQKENI. The CDR3 consists of 16 residues.

This clone was observed a handful of times. The V and J genes are TRBV28 and TRBJ1-3; D possibly corresponds to TRBD1 (5 bases). Germline V lookup: CDR1 MDHEN, CDR2 SYDVKM. This CDR3 spans 15 amino acids. Trimming took 4 bases from V and 2 from J, leaving 12 bases between them. CDR3 DNA sequence: TGTGCCAGCAGTTCGATGTCCAGGGCTGGAAACACCATATATTTT. It specifies CASSSMSRAGNTIYF.

The chain combines TRBV11-2 with TRBJ2-1; 7 nucleotides match TRBD2. Germline loops: CDR1 SGHAT, CDR2 FQNNGV. The CDR3 contains 14 residues. The junction had 7 bases not matched to a gene; V was cut back by 5 bases and J by 6 bases. The CDR3 here is CASSQRGRFNEQFF. The CDR3 nucleotides read TGTGCCAGCAGCCAACGCGGGAGATTCAATGAGCAGTTCTTC. Drawing the rest from reference TRBV11-2 and TRBJ2-1, the complete variable domain is EAGVAQSPRYKIIEKRQSVAFWCNPISGHATLYWYQQILGQGPKLLIQFQNNGVVDDSQLPKDRFSAERLKGVDSTLKIQPAKLEDSAVYLCASSQRGRFNEQFFGPGTRLTVL.

This clone was found once. CDR3 protein: CASRRRDEDTQYF. CDR3 coding DNA: TGTGCCAGCAGGCGCAGGGATGAAGATACGCAGTATTTT. The chain is built from TRBV6-4 and TRBJ2-3; possible D gene TRBD1, 5 bases. Deletions cut 6 bases from V and 5 bases from J, with 12 bases between. Germline V gene data show CDR1 as MRHNA and CDR2 as SNTAGT. CDR3 length equals 13 residues.

The V and J genes are TRBV19 and TRBJ1-5; D is undetermined. The CDR3 loop spans 15 amino acids. CDR1 LNHDA and CDR2 SQIVND come from the germline V gene (reference sequence). V was shortened by 3 bases and J by 0 bases, with 9 bases between the two germline ends. CDR3 in amino acids: CASSIHRDSNQPQHF. The CDR3 nucleotides are TGTGCCAGTAGTATTCACCGAGATAGCAATCAGCCCCAGCATTTT.

The genes are TRBV5-1 and TRBJ1-5, with TRBD1 identical over 11 bases. Germline CDR1 reads SGHRS; CDR2 reads YFSETQ. V lost 4 bases to trimming and J lost 4 bases; unmatched junction nucleotides: 10. There are 17 residues in the CDR3. CDR3 coding DNA: TGCGCCAGCAGCAAGGATCCCGGGACAGGGGGGAATCAGCCCCAGCATTTT. This sequence encodes CASSKDPGTGGNQPQHF. Full variable domain (missing parts from reference TRBV5-1 and TRBJ1-5): KAGVTQTPRYLIKTRGQQVTLSCSPISGHRSVSWYQQTPGQGLQFLFEYFSETQRNKGNFPGRFSGRQFSNSRSEMNVSTLELGDSALYLCASSKDPGTGGNQPQHFGDGTRLSIL.

CDR3 residues: CASSYEYSTYNEQFF. The CDR3 nucleotides are TGTGCCAGCAGTTACGAGTATTCGACCTACAATGAGCAGTTCTTC. V usage is TRBV6-5 and J usage is TRBJ2-1; D is ambiguous. The CDR3 runs to 15 residues. Between the trimmed V and J ends, which lost 2 bases and 2 bases, there was a span of 10 bases. The germline V gene encodes CDR1 MNHEY and CDR2 SVGAGI.

The chain couples TRBV7-2 to TRBJ1-6; 7 bases agree with TRBD1. Germline loops: CDR1 SGHTA, CDR2 FQGNSA. With V trimmed by 5 bases and J by 3 bases, 1 base remained unmatched. The CDR3 consists of 14 residues. CDR3 nucleotide sequence: TGTGCCAGCAGCCAGGGGGGCTATAATTCACCCCTCCACTTT. This encodes CASSQGGYNSPLHF. Using reference TRBV7-2 and TRBJ1-6 for the parts outside the CDR3, the full variable domain is GAGVSQSPSNKVTEKGKDVELRCDPISGHTALYWYRQSLGQGLEFLIYFQGNSAPDKSGLPSDRFSAERTGGSVSTLTIQRTQQEDSAVYLCASSQGGYNSPLHFGNGTRLTVT.

The rearrangement joins TRBV7-3 to TRBJ2-2, with D hard to call. Germline V gene data show CDR1 as SGHTA and CDR2 as FQGTGA. The CDR3 sequence is 15 residues long. V was pared by 2 bases and J by 0 bases, with 7 bases between. The DNA of the CDR3 is TGTGCCAGCAGCTTACACGGAGCGAACACCGGGGAGCTGTTTTTT. It codes for CASSLHGANTGELFF.

The genes are TRBV6-2 or TRBV6-3 and TRBJ1-2; 10 bases align to TRBD1. There are 18 residues in the CDR3. V shed 2 bases and J 6 bases; nucleotides not matched to a gene: 15. Germline loops: CDR1 MNHEY, CDR2 SVGEGT. CDR3 in DNA: TGTGCCAGCAGTTACCCGACAGGGGGCGCCTTATGGGTTGATGGCTACACCTTC. This encodes CASSYPTGGALWVDGYTF.

The chain employs TRBV12-3 or TRBV12-4 and TRBJ2-7; D remains unclear. This CDR3 has 13 residues. The V end lost 3 bases, the J end lost 3 bases, and 9 bases lay between the germline ends. The CDR3 sequence: CASSFAVRYEQYF. In DNA, the CDR3 is TGTGCCAGCAGTTTTGCGGTCCGCTACGAGCAGTACTTC.

This chain connects TRBV7-8 to TRBJ1-1; 7 bases are shared with TRBD1. V dropped 0 bases and J dropped 3; count of bases not matched to a gene: 10. Per germline, CDR1 SGHVS and CDR2 FQNEAQ. The CDR3 runs to 17 residues. CDR3 in DNA: TGTGCCAGCAGCTTAGCCGGGACAGCCCTGAGCTACACTGAAGCTTTCTTT. Translating it yields CASSLAGTALSYTEAFF.

The rearrangement links TRBV5-1 to TRBJ1-6; perhaps TRBD1 as D (5 bases). Germline V gives CDR1 SGHRS, CDR2 YFSETQ. This CDR3 spans 15 amino acids. Trimming took off 0 bases at V and 6 bases at J, with 10 bases between the two ends. CDR3 amino acids: CASSLAPDSNSPLHF. For the CDR3, the DNA is TGCGCCAGCAGCTTGGCCCCCGACAGTAATTCACCCCTCCACTTT.

The CDR3 bases are TGTGCCAGTAGTAGGGACAGGGGCGATGAGCAGTTCTTC. This translates into CASSRDRGDEQFF. This chain connects TRBV19 to TRBJ2-1; 10 bases match TRBD1. V lost 4 bases to trimming and J lost 8 bases; unmatched junction nucleotides: 2. The CDR3 is made up of 13 amino acids. Germline values: CDR1 LNHDA, CDR2 SQIVND (reference sequence).

In this sample, this clone turned up once. The chain employs TRBV6-4 and TRBJ2-3; D remains unclear. V lost 2 bases and J 6 bases, leaving 6 bases between the germline ends. There are 12 residues in the CDR3. CDR1 and CDR2 (germline): MRHNA, SNTAGT. DNA for the CDR3: TGTGCCAGCAGTGACAGAGCGGATACGCAGTATTTT. Its protein product is CASSDRADTQYF.

V usage is TRBV6-5 and J usage is TRBJ2-7; D possibly corresponds to TRBD2 (5 bases). The CDR3 is 12 residues long. The V gene's germline CDR1 is MNHEY and CDR2 SVGAGI. Trimming cost V 6 bases and J 6 bases, with 12 bases left between them. The CDR3 loop reads CASRDPDSEQYF. CDR3 nucleotide sequence: TGTGCCAGCAGGGACCCGGACTCCGAGCAGTACTTC.

This chain uses TRBV10-2 with TRBJ1-2; TRBD1 agrees at 10 bases. The CDR3 has 14 amino acids. Germline loops: CDR1 WSHSY, CDR2 SAAADI. V dropped 8 bases and J dropped 5; count of bases not matched to a gene: 8. This CDR3 is CASSGTGEGYGYTF. In nucleotides, the CDR3 is TGCGCCAGCTCGGGGACAGGGGAGGGTTATGGCTACACCTTC.

This clone was seen only once. As DNA, the CDR3 is TGTGCCATCAGTGAGTTAGGGAGGTCAGGCTACACCTTC. Residues: CAISELGRSGYTF. The chain uses TRBV10-3 and TRBJ1-2; D not resolved. Germline lookup yields CDR1 ENHRY and CDR2 SYGVKD. Trimming cost V 1 base and J 8 bases, with 11 bases left between them. The CDR3 covers 13 residues.

This chain connects TRBV14 to TRBJ1-3; D remains unclear. The V end lost 4 bases, the J end lost 1 base, and 14 bases lay between the germline ends. This CDR3 comprises 16 residues. Germline CDR1 is SGHDN and CDR2 is FVKESK. The CDR3 here is CASSRTPGRSGNTIYF. CDR3 nucleotides: TGTGCCAGCAGCCGTACCCCCGGGAGGTCTGGAAACACCATATATTTT.

This clone appeared a single time. This chain links TRBV20-1 with TRBJ1-2; 9 bases fit TRBD1. The CDR3 extends over 13 amino acids. J lost 8 bases, V lost 3 bases, and 7 bases had no gene match. Germline assignment: CDR1 DFQATT and CDR2 SNEGSKA (reference sequence). CDR3 nucleotides: TGCAGTGCTAGTGTTAGGACAGGGGAAGGCTACACCTTC. This gives the protein CSASVRTGEGYTF.